This is a list of T cell receptor beta chains from one sample in a study of T cell responses to AZD1222 COVID-19 vaccine. Produced via immunoSEQ multiplex PCR; TCRdb's table is partial and in-frame only. The sample contains 100,000 to 140,000 clones, roughly 90% of which appear only once. The sample was peripheral blood, taken on day 0 of AZD1222 vaccination. These receptor sequences come from an adult in good health. Both conserved end residues are part of each CDR3. The D gene is left open where the match is weak.

TRBJ1-2 | TRBV5-1 | NA | TGCGCCAGCAGCCCGGACAGAGGGGGTGACTATGGCTACACCTTC | CASSPDRGGDYGYTF
TRBJ1-2 | TRBV10-3 | TRBD1 | TGTGCCATCAGTGAGTCGGGTGCGGGACAGGGGAACTATGGCTACACCTTC | CAISESGAGQGNYGYTF
TRBJ2-2 | TRBV19 | NA | TGTGCCAGTAGTAGGGGCTCGAACACCGGGGAGCTGTTTTTT | CASSRGSNTGELFF
TRBJ2-2 | TRBV5-6 | TRBD2 | TGTGCCAGCAGCTTCGGAGGGCGGGGGGCGAGCACCGGGGAGCTGTTTTTT | CASSFGGRGASTGELFF
TRBJ1-1 | TRBV19 | TRBD1 | TGTGCCAGTAGTCCGGACAGGGGCACTGAAGCTTTCTTT | CASSPDRGTEAFF
TRBJ2-7 | TRBV2 | NA | TGTGCCAGCAGTTACTACTACGAGCAGTACTTC | CASSYYYEQYF
TRBJ2-7 | TRBV7-9 | NA | TGTGCCAGCAGCTTACGGGGCGAGCAGTACTTC | CASSLRGEQYF
TRBJ2-7 | TRBV5-1 | TRBD2 | TGCGCCAGCGAGGGGGGGATAGCGGGAAGTAGGCGCGAGCAGTACTTC | CASEGGIAGSRREQYF
TRBJ1-6 | TRBV18 | NA | TGTGCCAGCTCACCACCGACGGGAAATTCACCCCTCCACTTT | CASSPPTGNSPLHF
TRBJ1-5 | TRBV6-5 | TRBD1 | TGTGCCAGCACCCGCGGACAGGTGGGTCAGCCCCAGCATTTT | CASTRGQVGQPQHF